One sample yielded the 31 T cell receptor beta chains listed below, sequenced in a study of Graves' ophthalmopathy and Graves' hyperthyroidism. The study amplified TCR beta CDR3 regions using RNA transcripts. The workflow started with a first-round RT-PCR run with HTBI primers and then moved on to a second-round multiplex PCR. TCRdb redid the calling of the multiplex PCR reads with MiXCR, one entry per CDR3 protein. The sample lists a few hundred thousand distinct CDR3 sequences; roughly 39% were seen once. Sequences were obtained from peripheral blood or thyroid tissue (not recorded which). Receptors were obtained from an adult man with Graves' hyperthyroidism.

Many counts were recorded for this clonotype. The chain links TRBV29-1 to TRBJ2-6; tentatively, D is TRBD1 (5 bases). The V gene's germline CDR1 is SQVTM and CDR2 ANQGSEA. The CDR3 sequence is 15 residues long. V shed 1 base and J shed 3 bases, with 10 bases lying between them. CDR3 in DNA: TGCAGCGTTGAAGCCCAGGGTCTTGGGGCCAACGTCCTGACTTTC. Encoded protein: CSVEAQGLGANVLTF.

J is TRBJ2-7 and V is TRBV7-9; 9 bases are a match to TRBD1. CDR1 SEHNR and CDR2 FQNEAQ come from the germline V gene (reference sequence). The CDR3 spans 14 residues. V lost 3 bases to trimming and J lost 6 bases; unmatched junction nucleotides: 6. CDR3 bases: TGTGCCAGCAGCTTCCGGGACAGGGTCTCCGAGCAGTACTTC. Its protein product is CASSFRDRVSEQYF.

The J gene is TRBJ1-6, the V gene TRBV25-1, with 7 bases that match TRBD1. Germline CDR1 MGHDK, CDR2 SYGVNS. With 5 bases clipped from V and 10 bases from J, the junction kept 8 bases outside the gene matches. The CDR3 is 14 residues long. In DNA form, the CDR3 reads TGTGCCAGCAGTTTGACAGGGACGTGGTCACCCCTCCACTTT. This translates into CASSLTGTWSPLHF.

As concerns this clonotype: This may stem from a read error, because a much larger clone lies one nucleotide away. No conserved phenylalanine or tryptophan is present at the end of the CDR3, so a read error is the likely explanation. CDR3 sequence reads: CASSFGVSQETQYS. In DNA form, the CDR3 reads TGTGCCAGCAGTTTTGGGGTATCCCAAGAGACCCAGTACTCC. The chain employs TRBV12-3 or TRBV12-4 and TRBJ2-5; D call uncertain. Trimming pared 3 bases from V and 1 base from J, leaving 9 bases between. This CDR3 is 14 amino acids long.

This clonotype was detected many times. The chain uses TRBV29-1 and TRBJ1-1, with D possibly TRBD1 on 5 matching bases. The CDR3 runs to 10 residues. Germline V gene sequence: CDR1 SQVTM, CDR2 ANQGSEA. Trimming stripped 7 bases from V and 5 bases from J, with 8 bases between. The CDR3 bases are TGCAGCGGTGCAGGGACTGAAGCTTTCTTT. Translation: CSGAGTEAFF.

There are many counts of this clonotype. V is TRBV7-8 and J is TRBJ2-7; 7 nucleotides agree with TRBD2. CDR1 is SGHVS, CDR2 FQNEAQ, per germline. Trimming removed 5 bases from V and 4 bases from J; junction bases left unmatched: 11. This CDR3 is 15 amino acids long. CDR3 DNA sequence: TGTGCCAGCAGCCCAAAGCGGACCGGGGGGTACGAGCAGTACTTC. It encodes CASSPKRTGGYEQYF. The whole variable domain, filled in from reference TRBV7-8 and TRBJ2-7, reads GAGVSQSPRYKVAKRGQDVALRCDPISGHVSLFWYQQALGQGPEFLTYFQNEAQLDKSGLPSDRFFAERPEGSVSTLKIQRTQQEDSAVYLCASSPKRTGGYEQYFGPGTRLTVT.

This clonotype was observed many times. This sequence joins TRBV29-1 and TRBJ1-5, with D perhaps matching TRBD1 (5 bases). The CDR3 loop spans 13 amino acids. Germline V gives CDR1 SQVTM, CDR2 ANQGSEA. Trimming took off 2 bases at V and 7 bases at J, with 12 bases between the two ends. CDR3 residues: CSVESGPGQPQHF. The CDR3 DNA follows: TGCAGCGTTGAATCCGGTCCAGGGCAGCCCCAGCATTTT. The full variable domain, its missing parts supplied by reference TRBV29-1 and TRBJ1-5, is SAVISQKPSRDICQRGTSLTIQCQVDSQVTMMFWYRQQPGQSLTLIATANQGSEATYESGFVIDKFPISRPNLTFSTLTVSNMSPEDSSIYLCSVESGPGQPQHFGDGTRLSIL.

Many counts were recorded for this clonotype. In DNA, the CDR3 is TGTGCCAGCAGTTCGGACTGGAGCTCCTACGAGCAGTACTTC. Protein: CASSSDWSSYEQYF. V usage is TRBV28 and J usage is TRBJ2-7; tentative D call: TRBD2 (5 bases). Looked up from germline, CDR1 is MDHEN and CDR2 is SYDVKM. Between the trimmed V and J ends, which lost 4 bases and 0 bases, there was a span of 10 bases. CDR3 length: 14 residues.

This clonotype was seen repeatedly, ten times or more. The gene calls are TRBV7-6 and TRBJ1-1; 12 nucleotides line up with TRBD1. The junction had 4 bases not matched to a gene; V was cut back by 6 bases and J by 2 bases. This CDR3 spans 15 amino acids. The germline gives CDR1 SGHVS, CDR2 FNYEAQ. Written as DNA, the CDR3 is TGTGCCAGCAGACCCGGGACAGGGGGCAACACTGAAGCTTTCTTT. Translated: CASRPGTGGNTEAFF.

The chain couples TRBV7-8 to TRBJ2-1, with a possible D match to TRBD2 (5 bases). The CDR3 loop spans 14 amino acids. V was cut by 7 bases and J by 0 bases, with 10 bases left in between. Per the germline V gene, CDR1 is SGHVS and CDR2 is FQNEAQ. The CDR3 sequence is CASKRYPSYNEQFF. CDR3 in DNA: TGTGCCAGCAAGCGGTACCCCTCCTACAATGAGCAGTTCTTC.

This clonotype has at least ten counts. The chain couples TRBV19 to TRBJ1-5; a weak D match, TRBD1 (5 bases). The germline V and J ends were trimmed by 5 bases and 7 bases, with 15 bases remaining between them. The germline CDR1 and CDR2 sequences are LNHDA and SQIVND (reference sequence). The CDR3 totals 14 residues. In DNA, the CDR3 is TGTGCCAGTAGTCGCTGGGGGGAGGCCCAGCCCCAGCATTTT. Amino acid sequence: CASSRWGEAQPQHF.

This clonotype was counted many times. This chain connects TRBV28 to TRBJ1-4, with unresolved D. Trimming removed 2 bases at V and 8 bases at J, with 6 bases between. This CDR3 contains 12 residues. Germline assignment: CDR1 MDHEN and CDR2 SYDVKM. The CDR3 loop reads CASSLQREKLFF. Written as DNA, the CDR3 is TGTGCCAGCAGTTTACAAAGGGAAAAACTGTTTTTT.

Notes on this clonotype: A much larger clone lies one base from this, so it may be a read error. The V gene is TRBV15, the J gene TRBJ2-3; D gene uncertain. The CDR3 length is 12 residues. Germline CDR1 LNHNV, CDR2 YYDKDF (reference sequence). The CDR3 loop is CATGRDGDTQYF. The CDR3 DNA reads TGTGCCACCGGCAGAGATGGGGATACGCAGTATTTT.

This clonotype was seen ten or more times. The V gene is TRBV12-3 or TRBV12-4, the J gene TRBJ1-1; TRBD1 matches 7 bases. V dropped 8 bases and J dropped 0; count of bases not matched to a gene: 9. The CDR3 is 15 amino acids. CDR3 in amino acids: CASAKTGTVNTEAFF. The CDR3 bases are TGTGCCAGCGCCAAAACCGGGACAGTGAACACTGAAGCTTTCTTT.

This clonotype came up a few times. The CDR3 sequence is CASSTRTGPTGNTIYF. The DNA of the CDR3 is TGTGCCAGCAGTACGAGGACAGGGCCTACTGGAAACACCATATATTTT. The chain is built from TRBV6-6 and TRBJ1-3; 8 bases are a match to TRBD1. The CDR3 consists of 16 residues. Germline CDR1 MNHNY, CDR2 SVGAGI (reference sequence). Germline trimming cut 5 bases from V and 2 bases from J; bases unmatched to any gene: 8.

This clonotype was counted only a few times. This CDR3 is CASSLGLDIEETQYF. CDR3 nucleotide sequence: TGTGCCAGCAGCTTGGGGTTGGACATTGAAGAGACCCAGTACTTC. The chain is built from TRBV5-4 and TRBJ2-5; D possibly corresponds to TRBD1 (5 bases). Per the germline V gene, CDR1 is SGHNT and CDR2 is YYREEE (reference sequence). V dropped 0 bases and J dropped 3 bases, with 12 bases sitting between them. This CDR3 region has 15 residues. Together with reference TRBV5-4 and TRBJ2-5, the CDR3 gives the full variable domain: ETGVTQSPTHLIKTRGQQVTLRCSSQSGHNTVSWYQQALGQGPQFIFQYYREEENGRGNFPPRFSGLQFPNYSSELNVNALELDDSALYLCASSLGLDIEETQYFGPGTRLLVL.

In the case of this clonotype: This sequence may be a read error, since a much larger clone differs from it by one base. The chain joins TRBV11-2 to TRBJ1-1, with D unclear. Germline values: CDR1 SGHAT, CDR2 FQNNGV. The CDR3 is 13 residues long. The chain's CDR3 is CAGSRAPTTEAFF. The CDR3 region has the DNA TGTGCCGGCAGCCGGGCCCCGACCACTGAAGCTTTCTTT.

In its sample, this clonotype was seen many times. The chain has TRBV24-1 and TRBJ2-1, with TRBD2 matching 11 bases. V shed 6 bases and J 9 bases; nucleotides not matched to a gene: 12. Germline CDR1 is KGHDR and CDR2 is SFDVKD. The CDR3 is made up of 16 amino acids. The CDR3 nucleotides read TGTGCCACCAGTTCCGGCGGGACTAGCGGTCGTATTGAGCAGTTCTTC. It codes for CATSSGGTSGRIEQFF.

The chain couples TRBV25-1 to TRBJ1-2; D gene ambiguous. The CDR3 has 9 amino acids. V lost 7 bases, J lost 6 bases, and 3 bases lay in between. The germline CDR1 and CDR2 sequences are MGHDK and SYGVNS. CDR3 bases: TGTGCCAGCACCCATGGCTACACCTTC. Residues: CASTHGYTF.

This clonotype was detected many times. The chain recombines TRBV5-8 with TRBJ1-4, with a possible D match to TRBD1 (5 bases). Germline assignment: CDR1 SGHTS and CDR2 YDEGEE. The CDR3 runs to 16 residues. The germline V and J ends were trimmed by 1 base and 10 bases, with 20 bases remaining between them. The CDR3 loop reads CASSLFGPGGRGKLFF. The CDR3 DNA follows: TGTGCCAGCAGCTTGTTTGGCCCCGGGGGAAGGGGAAAACTGTTTTTT.

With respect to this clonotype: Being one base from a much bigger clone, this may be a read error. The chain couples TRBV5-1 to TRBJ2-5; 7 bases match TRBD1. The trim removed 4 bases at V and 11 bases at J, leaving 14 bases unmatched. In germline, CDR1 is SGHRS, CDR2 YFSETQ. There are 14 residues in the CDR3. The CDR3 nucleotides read TGCGCCAGCAGCACAGGGGACCGGATCAATGAGCAGTACTTC. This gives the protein CASSTGDRINEQYF.

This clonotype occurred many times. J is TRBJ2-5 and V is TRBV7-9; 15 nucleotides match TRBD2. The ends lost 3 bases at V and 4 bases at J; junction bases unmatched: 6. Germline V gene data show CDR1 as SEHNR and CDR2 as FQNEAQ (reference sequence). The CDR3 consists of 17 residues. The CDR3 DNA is TGTGCCAGCAGCTTGGGACTAGCGGGAGGTGTGGGAGAGACCCAGTACTTC. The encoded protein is CASSLGLAGGVGETQYF.

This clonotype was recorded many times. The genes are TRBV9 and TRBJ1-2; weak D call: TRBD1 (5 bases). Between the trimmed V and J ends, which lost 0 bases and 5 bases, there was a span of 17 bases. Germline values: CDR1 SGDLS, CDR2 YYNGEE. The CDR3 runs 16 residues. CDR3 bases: TGTGCCAGCAGCGTAGGAGGAGCCCCAGAGGGGTATGGCTACACCTTC. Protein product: CASSVGGAPEGYGYTF.

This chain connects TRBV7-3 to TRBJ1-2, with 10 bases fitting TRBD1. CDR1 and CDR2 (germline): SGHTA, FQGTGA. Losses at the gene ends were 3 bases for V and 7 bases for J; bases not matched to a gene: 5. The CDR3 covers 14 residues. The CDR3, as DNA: TGTGCCAGCAGCTTCGGACAGGGGGTGACTGGCTACACCTTC. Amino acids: CASSFGQGVTGYTF.

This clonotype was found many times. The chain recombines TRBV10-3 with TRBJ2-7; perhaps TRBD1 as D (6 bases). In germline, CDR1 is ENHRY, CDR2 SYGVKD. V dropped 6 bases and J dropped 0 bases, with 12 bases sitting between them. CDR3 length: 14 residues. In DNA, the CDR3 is TGTGCCATCAGGGCAGGGGCTAACTCCTACGAGCAGTACTTC. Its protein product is CAIRAGANSYEQYF.

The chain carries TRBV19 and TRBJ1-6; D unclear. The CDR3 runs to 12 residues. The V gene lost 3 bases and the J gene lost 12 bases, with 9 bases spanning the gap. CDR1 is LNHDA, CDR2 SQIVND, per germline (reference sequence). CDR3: CASSISEEPLHF. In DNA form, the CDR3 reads TGTGCCAGTAGTATCAGTGAGGAACCCCTCCACTTT.

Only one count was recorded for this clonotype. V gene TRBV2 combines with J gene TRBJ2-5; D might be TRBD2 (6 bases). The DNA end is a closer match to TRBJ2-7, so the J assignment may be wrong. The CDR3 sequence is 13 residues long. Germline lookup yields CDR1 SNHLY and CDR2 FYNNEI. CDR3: CASRDPGGYEQYF. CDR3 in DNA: TGTGCCAGCAGGGACCCCGGGGGCTACGAGCAGTACTTC.

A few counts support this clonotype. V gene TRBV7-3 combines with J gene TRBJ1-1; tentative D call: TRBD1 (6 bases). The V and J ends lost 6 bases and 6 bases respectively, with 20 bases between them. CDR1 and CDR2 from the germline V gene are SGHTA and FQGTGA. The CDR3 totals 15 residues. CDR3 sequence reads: CASSFPQGITSEAFF. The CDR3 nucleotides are TGTGCCAGCAGTTTTCCACAGGGAATAACCTCTGAAGCTTTCTTT.

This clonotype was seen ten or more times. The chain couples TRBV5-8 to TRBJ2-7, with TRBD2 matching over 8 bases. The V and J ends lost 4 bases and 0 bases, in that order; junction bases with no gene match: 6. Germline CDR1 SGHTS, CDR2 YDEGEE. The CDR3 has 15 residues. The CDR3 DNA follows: TGTGCCAGCAGCCGCGGGGGGCCTCTCTCCTACGAGCAGTACTTC. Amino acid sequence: CASSRGGPLSYEQYF.

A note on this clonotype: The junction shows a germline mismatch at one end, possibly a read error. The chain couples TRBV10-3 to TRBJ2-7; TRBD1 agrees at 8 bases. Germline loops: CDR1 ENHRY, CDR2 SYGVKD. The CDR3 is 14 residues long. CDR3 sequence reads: CAIREDRDSHEQYF. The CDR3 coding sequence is TGTGCCATCAGGGAGGACAGGGACTCCCACGAGCAGTACTTC.

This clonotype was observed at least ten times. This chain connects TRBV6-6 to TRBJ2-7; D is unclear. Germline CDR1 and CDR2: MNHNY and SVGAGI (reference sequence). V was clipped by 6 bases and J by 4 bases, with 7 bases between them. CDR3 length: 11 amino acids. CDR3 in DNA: TGTGCCAGCAGAAACATATACGAGCAGTACTTC. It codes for CASRNIYEQYF.